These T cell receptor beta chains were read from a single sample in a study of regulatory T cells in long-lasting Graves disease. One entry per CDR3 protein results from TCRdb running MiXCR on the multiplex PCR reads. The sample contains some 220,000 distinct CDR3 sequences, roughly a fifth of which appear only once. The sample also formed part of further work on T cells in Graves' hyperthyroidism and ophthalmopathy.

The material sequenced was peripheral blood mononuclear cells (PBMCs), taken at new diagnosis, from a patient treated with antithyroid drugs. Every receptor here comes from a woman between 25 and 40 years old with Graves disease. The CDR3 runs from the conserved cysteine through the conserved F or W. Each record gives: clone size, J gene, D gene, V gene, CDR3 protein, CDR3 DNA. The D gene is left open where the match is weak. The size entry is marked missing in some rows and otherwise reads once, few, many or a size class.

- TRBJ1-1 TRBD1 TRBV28 CASGTGTEAFF TGTGCGAGTGGGACAGGGACTGAAGCTTTCTTT
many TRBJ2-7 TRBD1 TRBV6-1 CASSKQGASYEQYF TGTGCCAGCAGTAAGCAGGGGGCGAGCTACGAGCAGTACTTC
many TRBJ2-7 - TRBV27 CASSLGGNEQYF TGTGCCAGCAGTTTAGGAGGGAACGAGCAGTACTTC
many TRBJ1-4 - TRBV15 CATSRLRQVDENLCF TGTGCCACCAGCAGACTACGACAGGTGGATGAAAATCTGTGTTTT
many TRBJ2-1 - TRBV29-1 CSVPWGNEQFF TGCAGCGTCCCCTGGGGTAATGAGCAGTTCTTC
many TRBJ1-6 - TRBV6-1 CASKAGREYNSPLHF TGTGCCAGCAAGGCGGGCCGGGAGTATAATTCACCCCTCCACTTT
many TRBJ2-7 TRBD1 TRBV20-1 CSASGQGLSYEQYF TGCAGTGCATCCGGACAGGGTTTATCCTACGAGCAGTACTTC
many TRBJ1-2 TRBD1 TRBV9 CASSSSHRGDYGYTF TGTGCCAGCAGCTCCTCTCACAGGGGGGACTATGGCTACACCTTC
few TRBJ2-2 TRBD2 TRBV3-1 CASSPSRAGGDTGELFF TGTGCCAGCAGCCCCTCGCGAGCGGGAGGGGACACCGGGGAGCTGTTTTTT
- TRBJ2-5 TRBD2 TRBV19 CASMTSGGQETQYF TGTGCCAGTATGACTAGCGGGGGACAAGAGACCCAGTACTTC
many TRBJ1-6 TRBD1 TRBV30 CAMHRGNSPLHF TGTGCCATGCACAGGGGAAATTCACCCCTCCACTTT
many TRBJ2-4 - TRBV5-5 CASSLDANIQYF TGTGCCAGCAGCTTGGATGCAAACATTCAGTACTTC
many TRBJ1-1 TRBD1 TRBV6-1 CASNRQGVNTEAFF TGTGCCAGCAATAGACAGGGAGTGAACACTGAAGCTTTCTTT
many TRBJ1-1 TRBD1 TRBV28 CASSLRQGPLDTEAFF TGTGCCAGCAGTTTACGACAGGGACCGTTAGACACTGAAGCTTTCTTT
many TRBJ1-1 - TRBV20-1 CSASSGLGTEAFF TGCAGTGCTAGTTCGGGGCTGGGCACTGAAGCTTTCTTT
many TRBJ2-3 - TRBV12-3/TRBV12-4 CTSSLERVSTDTQYF TGTACCAGCAGTTTGGAACGGGTTAGCACAGATACGCAGTATTTT
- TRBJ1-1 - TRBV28 CASSFGPSPNTEAFF TGTGCCAGCAGTTTTGGCCCCAGCCCAAACACTGAAGCTTTCTTT
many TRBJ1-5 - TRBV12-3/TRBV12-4 CASSQQGGSNQPQHF TGTGCCAGCAGTCAACAGGGAGGCAGCAATCAGCCCCAGCATTTT
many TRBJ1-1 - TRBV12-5 CASGSRVGEGTEAFF TGTGCTAGTGGTTCGCGTGTGGGGGAAGGGACTGAAGCTTTCTTT
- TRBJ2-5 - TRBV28 CASSLATRELQETQYF TGTGCCAGCAGTTTGGCCACCAGGGAACTCCAAGAGACCCAGTACTTC
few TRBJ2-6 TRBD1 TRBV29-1 CSVPTGSKTSGANVLTF TGCAGCGTTCCGACAGGGTCCAAGACCTCTGGGGCCAACGTCCTGACTTTC
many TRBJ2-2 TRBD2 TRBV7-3 CASSSPPGRAGVTGELFF TGTGCCAGCAGCTCCCCCCCAGGGCGGGCGGGGGTTACCGGGGAGCTGTTTTTT
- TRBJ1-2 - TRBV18 CASSPLDGYTF TGTGCCAGCTCACCCCTAGATGGCTACACCTTC